Below, one T cell receptor (beta chain) is given with its context. Its antigen is unknown. This was a deep-level run. The table came from immunoSEQ multiplex PCR; TCRdb's copy has only in-frame clones and leaves some out. The data hold some 1.5 million clones, with 95% to 99% observed a single time. The donors were adults (healthy and HIV-negative) with no recent acute infections or vaccinations. Trimming removed 7 bases at V and 4 bases at J, with 10 bases between. The CDR3 contains 12 residues. CDR1 is MDHEN and CDR2 is SYDVKM in the germline V gene. This sample is part of a study of shared clonotypes between healthy human individuals. Study context: There were three CD4 naive, three CD4 memory, two CD8 naive and one CD8 memory plates per donor. Study outcomes and limitations: The low donor count limited represented genetic and exposure-history diversity.

The source of this sequence is a man aged 25-45 years in good health. The V and J genes are TRBV28 and TRBJ1-2; D remains ambiguous. The specimen was naive CD4+ T cells sorted from blood. Subset denoted: CD45RA+ positively selected. This chain's CDR3 is CASTPTGYGYTF. CDR3 nucleotide sequence: TGTGCCAGCACCCCCACCGGCTATGGCTACACCTTC.